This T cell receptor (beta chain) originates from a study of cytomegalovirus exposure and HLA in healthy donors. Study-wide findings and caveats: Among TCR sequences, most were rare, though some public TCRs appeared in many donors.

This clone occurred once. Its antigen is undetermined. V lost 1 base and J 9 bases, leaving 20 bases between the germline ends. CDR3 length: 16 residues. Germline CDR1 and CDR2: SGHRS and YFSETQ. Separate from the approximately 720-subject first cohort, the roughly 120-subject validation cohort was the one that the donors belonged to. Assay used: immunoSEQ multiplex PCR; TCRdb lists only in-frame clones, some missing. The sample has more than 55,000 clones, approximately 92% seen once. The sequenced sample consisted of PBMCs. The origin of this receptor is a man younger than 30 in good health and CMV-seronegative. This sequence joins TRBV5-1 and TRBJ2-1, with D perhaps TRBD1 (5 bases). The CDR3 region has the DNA TGCGCCAGCAGCTTGCTTGGCGAGGACACGAGAGGTGAGCAGTTCTTC. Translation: CASSLLGEDTRGEQFF.